This entry concerns a single T cell receptor (beta chain). As originally analysed: Estimation of nucleated cell counts relied on the amplification of reference gene primers. Data came from immunoSEQ multiplex PCR; TCRdb stores just in-frame clones and leaves some out. V and J calls and clone size are given by that table; D and trimming were obtained from the DNA. The table records under 200,000 clones, 87% of them present only once. This sample is drawn from a study of blood T cell repertoires in COVID-19. Study details: The United States, Italy and Spain provided the acute and convalescent COVID-19 samples.

Patients from Seattle were sampled longitudinally, starting during active infection. The ends were cut back, 6 bases at V and 3 bases at J, with 14 bases in the middle. This CDR3 contains 14 residues. Looked up from germline, CDR1 is SNHLY and CDR2 is FYNNEI. The receptor was isolated from a woman in her 70s with COVID-19, enrolled during active disease. V and J are TRBV2 and TRBJ1-2; weak D call: TRBD1 (6 bases). The sample taken for sequencing was peripheral blood. The chain's CDR3 is CASRGGVTDYGYTF. Written as DNA, the CDR3 is TGTGCCAGCAGAGGGGGGGTGACGGACTATGGCTACACCTTC. Filled out from reference TRBV2 and TRBJ1-2, the complete variable domain reads EPEVTQTPSHQVTQMGQEVILRCVPISNHLYFYWYRQILGQKVEFLVSFYNNEISEKSEIFDDQFSVERPDGSNFTLKIRSTKLEDSAMYFCASRGGVTDYGYTFGSGTRLTVV.